This T cell receptor beta chain was recovered during a study of T cells in Graves' hyperthyroidism and ophthalmopathy. Whole-study findings and limits: Through a model of 13 V-J features, ophthalmopathy was separated from stable hyperthyroidism. Ophthalmopathy was predicted by the model a median of approximately 6 months ahead of onset.

TCR beta CDR3 regions were amplified from RNA transcripts. HTBI primers drove first-round RT-PCR of the TCR CDR3. TCRdb reanalysed the multiplex PCR reads using MiXCR and keeps one entry per CDR3 protein. Among 800,000 or so distinct CDR3 sequences listed, 35% to 40% were seen once. Stable Graves' hyperthyroidism meant no ophthalmopathy progression within 18 months. Clinical symptoms, serum thyroxine and TRAb, thyroid ultrasound and orbital computed tomography together formed the diagnostic basis. This clonotype has a count of ten or more. Its antigen is not identified. This clonotype was sampled from a young man with Graves' hyperthyroidism. Material for sequencing was blood.

The CDR3 protein is CSAEGQGAGYGYTF. For the CDR3, the DNA is TGCAGCGCCGAGGGTCAGGGGGCTGGCTATGGCTACACCTTC. V is TRBV29-1 and J is TRBJ1-2; TRBD1 agrees at 8 bases. V was pared by 7 bases and J by 4 bases, with 11 bases of the junction left unmatched. Germline values: CDR1 SQVTM, CDR2 ANQGSEA. The CDR3 is 14 residues long.